Sequencing of this T cell receptor (beta chain) was carried out in a study of blood T cell repertoires in COVID-19. For the study at large: The samples span acute and convalescent COVID-19 from the United States, Italy and Spain.

Authors' processing steps: Amplifying reference gene primers gave estimates of nucleated cell counts. Only in-frame clones appear in the TCRdb table, and some are missing; sequencing was by immunoSEQ multiplex PCR. V and J calls and clone size are as listed in that table; D and trimming were resolved from the DNA. This table holds around 390,000 clones, more than 75% found once. This CDR3 spans 14 amino acids. Germline CDR1 reads SGHVS; CDR2 reads FNYEAQ. V lost 4 bases and J 7 bases, leaving 16 bases between the germline ends. The chain uses TRBV7-6 and TRBJ2-5; tentatively, D is TRBD2 (5 bases). Sequenced: PBMCs or T cells enriched from blood (not recorded which). The sequence was collected from a woman in her forties or fifties who had recovered from COVID-19. CDR3 DNA: TGTGCCAGCAGCTCCGAATTGTCGGGGTTGACCCAGTACTTC. It is translated as CASSSELSGLTQYF. Full variable domain (outside the CDR3, taken from reference TRBV7-6 and TRBJ2-5): GAGVSQSPRYKVTKRGQDVALRCDPISGHVSLYWYRQALGQGPEFLTYFNYEAQQDKSGLPNDRFSAERPEGSISTLTIQRTEQRDSAMYRCASSSELSGLTQYFGPGTRLLVL.